This record concerns one TCR beta chain sequence. Antigen unknown. Reverse transcribing all isolated RNA meant expressed TCRB transcripts were sequenced. Sequencing used immunoSEQ multiplex PCR; TCRdb keeps in-frame clones, though not all of them. The data contain 860,000 or so clones, under 20% of them seen just once; the ten biggest clones take up around 0.02%. The germline V gene encodes CDR1 SGDLS and CDR2 YYNGEE. This CDR3 contains 14 residues. The V end lost 0 bases, the J end lost 6 bases, and 9 bases lay between the germline ends. The data belong to a study of beta chain features in type 1 diabetes. In the study overall: All samples together contributed more than 90,000,000 sorted cells for examination.

Broader study findings: cDNA sequencing could over-represent cells with high TCR expression.

The clonotype comes from a woman aged 18-29 years in good health. This chain uses TRBV9 with TRBJ2-2; no reliable D call. Sequenced sample: naive CD4+ T cells from blood. In DNA form, the CDR3 reads TGTGCCAGCAGCGTAGTAGCACGCGCCGGGGAGCTGTTTTTT. It translates to CASSVVARAGELFF.